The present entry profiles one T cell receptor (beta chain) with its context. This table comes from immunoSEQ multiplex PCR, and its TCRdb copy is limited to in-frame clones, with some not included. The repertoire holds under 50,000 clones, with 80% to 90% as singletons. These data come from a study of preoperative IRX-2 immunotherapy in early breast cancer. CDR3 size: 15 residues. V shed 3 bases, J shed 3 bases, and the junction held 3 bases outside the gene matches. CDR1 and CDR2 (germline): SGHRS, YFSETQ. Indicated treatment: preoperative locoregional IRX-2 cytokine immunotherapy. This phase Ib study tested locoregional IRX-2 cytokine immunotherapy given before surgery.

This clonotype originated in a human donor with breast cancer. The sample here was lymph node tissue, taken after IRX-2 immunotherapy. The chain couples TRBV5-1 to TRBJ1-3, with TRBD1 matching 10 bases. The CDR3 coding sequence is TGCGCCAGCAGCTGGGGGACAGGGGTTGGAAACACCATATATTTT. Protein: CASSWGTGVGNTIYF.